The text below deals with one T cell receptor (beta chain). The clone's antigen remains unknown. Base qualities were left out, and no much larger clone turns up one base away. The sample belongs to a study of glioma-infiltrating T cells (dated by TCRdb to the mid-2010s). About the investigation overall: Glioma tissue, non-neoplastic brain tissue and matched peripheral blood mononuclear cells were used as sources from which TCR alpha- and beta-chain repertoires were sequenced. To measure how far tissue and blood T-cell populations diverged, each tissue-infiltrating repertoire was compared against the peripheral blood repertoire of the same patient. Three low-grade glioma patients, about 8 primary glioblastoma patients and three non-glioma patients contributing non-neoplastic brain tissue were included in the paired cohort. General study outcomes and caveats: VJ-independent divergence between tissue and blood was found to be below expectation in non-neoplastic patients but above expectation in all gliomas, particularly low-grade gliomas. Small numbers underpinned the group comparisons: several glioblastoma patients, three low-grade glioma patients and three non-neoplastic patients. Tissue and blood shared very few CDR3 sequences, a result attributed to high CDR3 diversity and limited sampling.

The iRepertoire nested amplicon-rescue multiplex PCR (arm-PCR) platform was used to amplify TCR alpha and beta CDR3 regions from RNA. The input for one-step reverse transcription and amplification was about 95-450 ng of either tissue mRNA or PBMC total RNA. Following bead purification, Illumina adapters were added by a secondary multiplex PCR, and the libraries were gel-purified between 200 and 400 bp. Internal 6-nucleotide barcodes were carried by the libraries and were used for demultiplexing. Libraries were sequenced on an Illumina MiSeq with 2x220 or 2x250 nucleotide paired-end reads. Processing in the source paper ran as follows. FLASH 1.2.11 was used to merge paired reads, and BWA-MEM then aligned the reads to the GRCh37 human genome before TRA and TRB reads were extracted. For V and J assignment, an IMGT-derived reference of cassette sequences and CDR3 motifs that included pseudogenes was used. Three-frame translation of reads was performed, and productive CDR3s were defined as those with a C...FGXG motif and no stop codons. Unique combinations of V-J cassette pair and CDR3 amino acid sequence were defined as clonotypes. Reads were filtered by Hamming distance, thresholded by each sample's sequence error rate in mapped regions. The public reads were reanalyzed by TCRdb: fastp trimming at Q25, MiXCR alignment, in-frame beta chains only. Rows merge per CDR3 protein into single entries with the most common DNA and genes. V and J calls and clone size were set by TCRdb, not the authors. The sample table shows 95,000 to 150,000 distinct CDR3 sequences, and roughly 23% are seen once. The ten biggest clones cover approximately 14% of the sample.

The germline V gene (reference sequence) gives CDR1 as GTSNPN and CDR2 as SVGIG. Including cysteine and phenylalanine, the CDR3 has 13 amino acids. Only the CDR3 region is kept as DNA, spanning 39 bases read in frame from base 1. V and J are truncated by 8 bases and 2 bases respectively, leaving an intervening sequence of 14 bases. This TCR was recovered from a human donor with low-grade glioma or glioblastoma, undergoing nonglioma brain surgery, or in good health (not recorded which). Sequencing used glioma tissue, nonneoplastic brain tissue, or PBMCs (not recorded which). The chain joins TRBV30 to TRBJ2-3; the D gene is perhaps TRBD2, from 6 matching bases. Here the CDR3 is given as CARISGPTDTQYF. The DNA reads as follows: TGTGCCCGTATTAGCGGACCCACAGATACGCAGTATTTT.